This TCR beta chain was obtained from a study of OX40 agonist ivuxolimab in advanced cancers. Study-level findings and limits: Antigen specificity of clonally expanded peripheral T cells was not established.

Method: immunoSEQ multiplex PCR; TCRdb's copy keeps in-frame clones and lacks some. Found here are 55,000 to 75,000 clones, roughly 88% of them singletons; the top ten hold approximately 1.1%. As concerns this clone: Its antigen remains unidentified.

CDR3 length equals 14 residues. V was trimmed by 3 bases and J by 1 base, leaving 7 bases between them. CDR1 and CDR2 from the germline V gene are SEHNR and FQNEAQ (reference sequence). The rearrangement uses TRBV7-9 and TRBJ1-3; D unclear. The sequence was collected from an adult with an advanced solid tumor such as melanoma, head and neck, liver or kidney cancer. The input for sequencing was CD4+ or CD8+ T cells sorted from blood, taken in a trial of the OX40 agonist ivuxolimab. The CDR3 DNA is TGTGCCAGCAGCTTCAGACAATCTGGAAACACCATATATTTT. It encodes CASSFRQSGNTIYF.